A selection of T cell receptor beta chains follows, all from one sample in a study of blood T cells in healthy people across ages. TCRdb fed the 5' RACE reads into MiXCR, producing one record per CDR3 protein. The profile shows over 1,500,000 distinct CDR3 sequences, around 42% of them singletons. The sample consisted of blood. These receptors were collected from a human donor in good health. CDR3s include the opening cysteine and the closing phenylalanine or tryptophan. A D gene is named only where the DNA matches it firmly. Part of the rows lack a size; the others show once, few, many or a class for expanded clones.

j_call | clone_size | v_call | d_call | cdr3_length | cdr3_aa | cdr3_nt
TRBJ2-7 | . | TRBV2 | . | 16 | CASRVGGRTNSYEQYF | TGTGCCAGCAGGGTCGGCGGACGGACTAACTCCTACGAGCAGTACTTC
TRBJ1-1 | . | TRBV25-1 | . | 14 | CASSEWTGRAEAFF | TGTGCCAGCAGTGAATGGACTGGCCGGGCTGAAGCTTTCTTT
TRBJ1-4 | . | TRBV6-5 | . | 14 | CASRDSATNEKLFF | TGTGCCAGCAGAGACAGTGCAACTAATGAAAAACTGTTTTTT
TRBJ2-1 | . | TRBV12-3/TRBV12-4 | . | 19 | CASIPDRSKLIISYNEQFF | TGTGCCAGCATCCCGGACCGGTCCAAGTTGATTATCTCCTACAATGAGCAGTTCTTC
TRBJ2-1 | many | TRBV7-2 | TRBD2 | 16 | CASSPRTSGGYNEQFF | TGTGCCAGCAGCCCCCGGACTAGCGGGGGCTACAATGAGCAGTTCTTC
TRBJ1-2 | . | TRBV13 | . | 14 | CASRPKGGNYGYTF | TGTGCCAGCAGACCGAAGGGGGGTAACTATGGCTACACCTTC
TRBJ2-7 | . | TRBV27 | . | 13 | CASSFRGPANTYF | TGTGCCAGCAGTTTTCGGGGGCCAGCAAACACGTACTTC
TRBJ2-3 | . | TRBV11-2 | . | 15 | CASSSVGRGTDAQYF | TGTGCCAGCAGCTCGGTTGGACGGGGAACAGATGCGCAGTATTTT
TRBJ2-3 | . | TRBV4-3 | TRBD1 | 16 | CASSAQTGGPTDTQYF | TGCGCCAGCAGCGCCCAGACAGGGGGTCCCACAGATACGCAGTATTTT
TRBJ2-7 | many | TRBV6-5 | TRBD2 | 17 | CASKNDRTSGGAYEQYF | TGTGCCAGCAAAAACGATCGGACTAGCGGGGGGGCCTACGAGCAGTACTTC
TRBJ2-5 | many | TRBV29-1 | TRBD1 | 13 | CSVFRGIGETQYF | TGCAGCGTCTTCAGGGGGATCGGAGAGACCCAGTACTTC
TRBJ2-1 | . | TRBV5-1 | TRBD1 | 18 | CASSGGQGASRSYNEQFF | TGCGCCAGCAGCGGGGGACAGGGGGCGTCCCGCTCCTACAATGAGCAGTTCTTC
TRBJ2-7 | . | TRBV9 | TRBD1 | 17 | CASSVGGRGQLPYEQYF | TGTGCCAGCAGCGTAGGGGGAAGGGGACAGCTCCCCTACGAGCAGTACTTC
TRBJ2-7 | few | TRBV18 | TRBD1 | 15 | CASSPGTGASGEQYF | TGTGCCAGCTCCCCAGGAACAGGGGCTTCGGGTGAGCAGTACTTC
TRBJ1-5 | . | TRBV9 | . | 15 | CASSPVGGEGQPQHF | TGTGCCAGCAGCCCTGTCGGTGGGGAGGGGCAGCCCCAGCATTTT
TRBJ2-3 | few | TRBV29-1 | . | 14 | CSVEGGDSTDTQYF | TGCAGCGTTGAGGGTGGGGATAGCACAGATACGCAGTATTTT
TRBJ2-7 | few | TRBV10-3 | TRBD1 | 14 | CAISPGTGRYEQYF | TGTGCCATCAGTCCTGGGACAGGCCGCTACGAGCAGTACTTC
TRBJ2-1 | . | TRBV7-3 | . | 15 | CASSFSGQVYNEQFF | TGTGCCAGCAGCTTCTCGGGACAAGTGTACAATGAGCAGTTCTTC
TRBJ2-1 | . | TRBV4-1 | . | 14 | CASGQRGAYNEQFF | TGCGCCAGCGGCCAACGTGGGGCTTACAATGAGCAGTTCTTC
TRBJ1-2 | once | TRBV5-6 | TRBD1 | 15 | CASSLPQGVGYGYTF | TGTGCCAGCAGCCTACCACAGGGGGTCGGCTATGGCTACACCTTC
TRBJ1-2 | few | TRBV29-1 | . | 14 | CSVPLWGMGYGYTF | TGCAGCGTTCCTTTGTGGGGCATGGGCTATGGCTACACCTTC
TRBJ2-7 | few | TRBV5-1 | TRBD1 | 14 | CASSLDRGNYEQYF | TGTGCCAGCAGTTTGGACAGGGGTAACTACGAGCAGTACTTC
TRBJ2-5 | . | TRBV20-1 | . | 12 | CSAAWGRETQYF | TGCAGTGCTGCGTGGGGGCGCGAGACCCAGTACTTC
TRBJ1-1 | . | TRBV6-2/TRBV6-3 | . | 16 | CASSRTFQSGTQQAFF | TGTGCCAGCAGCCGCACCTTTCAAAGTGGGACCCAGCAAGCTTTCTTT
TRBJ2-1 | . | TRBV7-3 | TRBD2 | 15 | CASNLLAGGQDEQFF | TGTGCCAGCAACTTACTAGCGGGGGGGCAGGATGAGCAGTTCTTC
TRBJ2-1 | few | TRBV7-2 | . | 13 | CASSLNLAGMLFF | TGTGCCAGCAGCTTAAACCTTGCGGGGATGTTGTTCTTC
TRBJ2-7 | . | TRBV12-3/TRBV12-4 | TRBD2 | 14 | CASRFSGTSYEQYF | TGTGCCAGCAGATTCTCCGGGACTAGCTACGAGCAGTACTTC
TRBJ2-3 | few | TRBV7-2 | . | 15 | CASSIRRGETDTQYF | TGTGCCAGCAGCATTAGGAGGGGGGAGACAGATACGCAGTATTTT
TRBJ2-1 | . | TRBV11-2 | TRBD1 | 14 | CASYWDRGNNEQFF | TGTGCCAGCTACTGGGACAGGGGGAACAATGAGCAGTTCTTC
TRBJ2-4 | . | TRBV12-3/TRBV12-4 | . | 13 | CASSPNPGVSQYF | TGTGCCAGCAGTCCCAATCCGGGAGTGTCCCAGTACTTC
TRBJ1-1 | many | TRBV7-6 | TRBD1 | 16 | CASSLAGGTAHTEAFF | TGTGCCAGCAGCTTAGCCGGCGGGACAGCACACACTGAAGCTTTCTTT
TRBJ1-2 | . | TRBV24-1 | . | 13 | CATSDSKNYGYTF | TGTGCCACCAGTGATTCGAAGAACTATGGCTACACCTTC
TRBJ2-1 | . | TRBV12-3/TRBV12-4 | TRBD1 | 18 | CASSKMIRDRGFESEQFF | TGTGCCAGCAGTAAAATGATCCGGGACAGGGGATTTGAGAGTGAGCAGTTCTTC
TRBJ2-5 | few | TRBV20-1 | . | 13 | CSAEIGSQETQYF | TGCAGTGCCGAGATCGGGAGCCAAGAGACCCAGTACTTC
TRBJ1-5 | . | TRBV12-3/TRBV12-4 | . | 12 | CASSQSRQAQHF | TGTGCCAGCAGTCAATCCCGACAGGCCCAGCATTTT
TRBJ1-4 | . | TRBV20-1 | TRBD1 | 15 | CSARALGQTNEKLFF | TGCAGTGCTAGAGCGTTGGGACAGACTAATGAAAAACTGTTTTTT
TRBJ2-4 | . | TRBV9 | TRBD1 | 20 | CASSPLRQGFGPKAKNIQYF | TGTGCCAGCAGCCCTCTAAGACAGGGGTTCGGTCCCAAGGCAAAAAACATTCAGTACTTC
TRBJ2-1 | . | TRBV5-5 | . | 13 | CASRGRVYNEQFF | TGTGCCAGCAGGGGGCGCGTTTACAATGAGCAGTTCTTC
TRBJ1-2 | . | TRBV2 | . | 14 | CASSVEDLNYGYTF | TGTGCCAGCAGTGTGGAGGATTTGAACTATGGCTACACCTTC
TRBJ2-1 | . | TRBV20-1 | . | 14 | CSARVQTHYNEQFF | TGCAGTGCTAGAGTACAGACACACTACAATGAGCAGTTCTTC
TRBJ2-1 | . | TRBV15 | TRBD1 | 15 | CATSEQGARDNEQFF | TGTGCCACCAGCGAACAGGGGGCACGCGACAATGAGCAGTTCTTC
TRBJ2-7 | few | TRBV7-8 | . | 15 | CASSSTWRSSYEQYF | TGTGCCAGCAGCTCCACGTGGCGTAGCTCCTACGAGCAGTACTTC
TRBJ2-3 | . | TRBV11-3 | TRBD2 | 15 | CASSHGLAERDTQYF | TGTGCCAGCAGCCACGGACTAGCGGAGAGAGATACGCAGTATTTT
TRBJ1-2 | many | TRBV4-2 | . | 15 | CASSQDSAADYGYTF | TGTGCCAGCAGCCAAGATTCCGCAGCGGACTATGGCTACACCTTC
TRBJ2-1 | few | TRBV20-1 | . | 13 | CSAYKGGVNEQFF | TGCAGTGCTTACAAGGGCGGGGTGAATGAGCAGTTCTTC
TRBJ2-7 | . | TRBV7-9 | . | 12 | CASGGPLYEQYF | TGTGCCAGCGGGGGACCCCTCTACGAGCAGTACTTC
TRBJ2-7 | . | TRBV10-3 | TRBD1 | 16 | CAISEFLPGQGHEQYF | TGTGCCATCAGTGAGTTCCTCCCGGGACAGGGGCACGAGCAGTACTTC
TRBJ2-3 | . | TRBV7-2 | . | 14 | CASSFAAGSDTQYF | TGTGCCAGCAGCTTCGCAGCGGGCTCGGATACGCAGTATTTT
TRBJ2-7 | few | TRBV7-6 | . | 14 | CASSRSGNSYEQYF | TGTGCCAGCAGCAGATCGGGGAACTCCTACGAGCAGTACTTC
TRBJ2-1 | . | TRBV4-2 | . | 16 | CASSQERRVTYNEQFF | TGTGCCAGCAGCCAAGAGAGGAGGGTTACCTACAATGAGCAGTTCTTC
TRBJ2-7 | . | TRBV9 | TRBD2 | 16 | CASSVGTSGGAYEQYF | TGTGCCAGCAGCGTAGGCACTAGCGGGGGGGCCTACGAGCAGTACTTC
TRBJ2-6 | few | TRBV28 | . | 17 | CASRQGLKHSGANVLTF | TGTGCCAGCAGGCAGGGGCTAAAACACTCTGGGGCCAACGTCCTGACTTTC
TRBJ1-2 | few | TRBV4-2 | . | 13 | CASSQEEHYGYTF | TGTGCCAGCAGCCAAGAGGAACACTATGGCTACACCTTC
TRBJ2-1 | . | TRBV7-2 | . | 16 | CASSPDAGGSYNEQFF | TGTGCCAGCAGTCCAGACGCAGGGGGGTCCTACAATGAGCAGTTCTTC
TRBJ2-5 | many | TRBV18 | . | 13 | CASSPGLQETQYF | TGTGCCAGCTCACCAGGGCTGCAAGAGACCCAGTACTTC
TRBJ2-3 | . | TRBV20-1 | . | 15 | CSASRTTSSTDTQYF | TGCAGTGCTAGTCGGACAACCTCTAGCACAGATACGCAGTATTTT
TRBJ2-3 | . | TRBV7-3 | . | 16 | CASSIRAGLYTDTQYF | TGTGCCAGCAGCATCCGGGCAGGGCTCTACACAGATACGCAGTATTTT